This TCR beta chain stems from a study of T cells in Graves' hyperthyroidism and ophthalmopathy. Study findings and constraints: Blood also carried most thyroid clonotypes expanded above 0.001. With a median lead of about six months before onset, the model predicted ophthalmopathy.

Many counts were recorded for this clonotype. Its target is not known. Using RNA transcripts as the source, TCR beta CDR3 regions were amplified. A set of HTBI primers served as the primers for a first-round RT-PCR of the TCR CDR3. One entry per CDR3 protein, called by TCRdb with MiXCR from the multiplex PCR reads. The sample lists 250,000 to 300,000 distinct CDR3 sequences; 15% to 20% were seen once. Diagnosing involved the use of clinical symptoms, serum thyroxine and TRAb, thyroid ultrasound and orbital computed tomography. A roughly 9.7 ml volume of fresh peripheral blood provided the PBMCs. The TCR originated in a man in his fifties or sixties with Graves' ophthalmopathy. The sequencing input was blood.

DNA of the CDR3: TGTGCCAGCAGCCAAGCATGGGATCAGCCCCAGCATTTT. It codes for CASSQAWDQPQHF. The J gene is TRBJ1-5, the V gene TRBV3-1; D remains unclear. The germline V gene has CDR1 LGHDT and CDR2 YNNKEL (reference sequence). This CDR3 is 13 amino acids long. Trimming cost V 1 base and J 5 bases, with 6 bases left between them.